A single sample is the source of the 23 T cell receptor beta chains below, sequenced in a study of blood T cell repertoires in COVID-19. Here immunoSEQ multiplex PCR was the method, and the copy in TCRdb shows in-frame clones only, minus some. The sample contains around 62,000 clones, 84% of which appear only once. Sequencing was carried out using peripheral blood. Receptor source: a man aged 50 to 60 with active COVID-19.

V gene TRBV3-1 (or the pseudogene TRBV3-2) combines with J gene TRBJ1-1; the D is unclear. The germline V and J ends were trimmed by 1 base and 1 base, with 10 bases remaining between them. The CDR3 is made up of 15 amino acids. CDR1 LGHDT and CDR2 YNNKEL come from the germline V gene (reference sequence). The CDR3 loop reads CASSQALLGNTEAFF. As DNA, the CDR3 is TGTGCCAGCAGCCAAGCCCTTCTCGGGAACACTGAAGCTTTCTTT.

This clone was seen just once. V gene TRBV4-1 combines with J gene TRBJ2-1, with D possibly matching TRBD2 (7 bases). The CDR3 is 16 amino acids. Germline CDR1 MGHRA, CDR2 YSYEKL. V gave up 1 base and J gave up 4 bases, with 14 bases separating them. CDR3 residues: CASSQGGGRGYNEQFF. Here the CDR3 DNA reads TGCGCCAGCAGCCAAGGAGGGGGGAGGGGGTACAATGAGCAGTTCTTC.

This chain uses TRBV29-1 with TRBJ2-1, with TRBD1 matching 10 bases. Unmatched junction bases numbered 7, after V lost 5 bases and J lost 9 bases. This CDR3 has 13 residues. The germline gives CDR1 SQVTM, CDR2 ANQGSEA. DNA for the CDR3: TGCAGCGTTCTAGGGACAGGGGTCGCTGAGCAGTTCTTC. Its translation: CSVLGTGVAEQFF.

The gene calls are TRBV28 and TRBJ2-4; 8 nucleotides match TRBD1. The germline gives CDR1 MDHEN, CDR2 SYDVKM. V was clipped by 4 bases and J by 4 bases; unmatched bases: 9. The CDR3 is made up of 16 amino acids. In DNA, the CDR3 is TGTGCCAGCAGTTCTTCCGGGACAGGCGAAAAAAACATTCAGTACTTC. Encoded protein: CASSSSGTGEKNIQYF.

The chain carries TRBV9 and TRBJ2-5; D is possibly TRBD2 (6 bases). V lost 6 bases, J lost 4 bases, and 19 bases lay in between. Germline V lookup: CDR1 SGDLS, CDR2 YYNGEE. This CDR3 region has 15 residues. DNA for the CDR3: TGTGCCAGCAATCTTGGAGGGGCAGGACGAGAGACCCAGTACTTC. Protein product: CASNLGGAGRETQYF.

This clone turned up a few times. This sequence joins TRBV27 and TRBJ2-7, with 8 bases matching TRBD1. Germline CDR1 MNHEY, CDR2 SMNVEV (reference sequence). The CDR3 is made up of 15 amino acids. The ends lost 5 bases at V and 3 bases at J; junction bases unmatched: 9. In nucleotides, the CDR3 is TGTGCCAGCAGTCCACCAGGGGGCGAAGACTACGAGCAGTACTTC. Translation gives CASSPPGGEDYEQYF.

This clone has a handful of counts. The chain has TRBV7-2 and TRBJ1-5; D call uncertain. The germline V gene encodes CDR1 SGHTA and CDR2 FQGNSA. The CDR3 consists of 13 residues. The germline V and J ends were trimmed by 2 bases and 2 bases, with 4 bases remaining between them. The CDR3 here is CASSLQGNQPQHF. The CDR3 DNA reads TGTGCCAGCAGCTTACAGGGCAATCAGCCCCAGCATTTT.

The rearrangement joins TRBV10-1 to TRBJ2-1; 7 bases are a match to TRBD1. Germline-derived CDR1 and CDR2 are WNHNN and SYGVQD (reference sequence). V was clipped by 2 bases and J by 4 bases; unmatched bases: 8. This CDR3 spans 16 amino acids. CDR3 sequence: CASSESGQGVYNEQFF. Here the CDR3 DNA reads TGCGCCAGCAGTGAGAGTGGCCAGGGGGTTTACAATGAGCAGTTCTTC.

This clone was detected only once. This chain joins TRBV7-9 and TRBJ2-5; 10 nucleotides agree with TRBD1. The CDR3 spans 17 residues. CDR1 and CDR2 (germline): SEHNR, FQNEAQ (reference sequence). Unmatched junction bases numbered 12, after V lost 3 bases and J lost 5 bases. CDR3 nucleotide sequence: TGTGCCAGCAGCTTGGGTCGGACAGGGGGTTTCGGGGAGACCCAGTACTTC. Encoded protein: CASSLGRTGGFGETQYF.

The chain uses TRBV12-3 or TRBV12-4 and TRBJ1-1; 7 bases fit TRBD1. Trimming took 2 bases from V and 8 from J; bases not matched to a gene: 5. This CDR3 spans 13 amino acids. In nucleotides, the CDR3 is TGTGCCAGCAGTTTACACAGGGGTAGCGAAGCTTTCTTT. Its protein is CASSLHRGSEAFF.

A single count supports this clone. This chain joins TRBV10-1 and TRBJ2-2; D gene uncertain. Per germline, CDR1 WNHNN and CDR2 SYGVQD (reference sequence). Trimming took 6 bases from V and 7 from J, leaving 12 bases between them. The CDR3 totals 13 residues. The CDR3 bases are TGCGCCAGCAGCCCCAATTTAGTCGGGGAGCTGTTTTTT. It translates to CASSPNLVGELFF.

J is TRBJ2-7 and V is TRBV19; 8 bases fit TRBD2. The CDR3 consists of 15 residues. V was clipped by 5 bases and J by 4 bases; unmatched bases: 10. CDR1 is LNHDA, CDR2 SQIVND, per germline (reference sequence). CDR3 protein: CASSSKGTSPYEQYF. DNA for the CDR3: TGTGCCAGTAGTTCCAAAGGGACTAGTCCGTACGAGCAGTACTTC.

V and J are TRBV6-6 and TRBJ1-2; D ambiguous. This CDR3 is built from 12 residues. Germline CDR1 is MNHNY and CDR2 is SVGAGI (reference sequence). The V gene lost 5 bases and the J gene lost 1 base, with 5 bases spanning the gap. CDR3 sequence reads: CASSLGNYGYTF. Written as DNA, the CDR3 is TGTGCCAGCAGTCTCGGTAACTATGGCTACACCTTC.

The chain joins TRBV21-1 to TRBJ2-3; the table gives TRBD2 as D, unverified against the DNA. TRBV21-1 is termed a pseudogene. This CDR3 is 15 amino acids long. This CDR3 reads CASSKGQREGDTQYF. The CDR3 nucleotides read TGTGCCAGCAGCAAAGGTCAGCGGGAGGGAGATACGCAGTATTTT.

The chain couples TRBV5-8 to TRBJ1-2; 9 bases fit TRBD1. This CDR3 is built from 13 residues. With 0 bases clipped from V and 8 bases from J, the junction kept 2 bases outside the gene matches. Germline lookup yields CDR1 SGHTS and CDR2 YDEGEE. CDR3 coding DNA: TGTGCCAGCAGCTTGGGGACAGGGGAAGGCTACACCTTC. Its protein product is CASSLGTGEGYTF.

On this clone: The junction and the germline gene differ at one end; a read error may be behind it. The chain is built from TRBV7-9 and TRBJ2-5, with a weak D call TRBD2 (5 bases). Germline V gives CDR1 SEHNR, CDR2 FQNEAQ (reference sequence). This CDR3 region has 11 residues. CDR3 in DNA: TGTGCCAGCACCCCCGCGGACTCTTCGGACTTC. It translates to CASTPADSSDF.

This rearrangement joins TRBV4-2 to TRBJ2-4; weak D call: TRBD1 (5 bases). This CDR3 contains 15 residues. Germline V gives CDR1 LGHNA, CDR2 YNFKEQ. V was clipped by 1 base and J by 7 bases, with 14 bases between them. The CDR3 here is CASSQAGAVLNIQYF. In DNA form, the CDR3 reads TGTGCCAGCAGCCAAGCTGGGGCGGTTTTGAACATTCAGTACTTC.

The chain links TRBV5-4 to TRBJ2-3, with 9 bases matching TRBD2. The CDR3 spans 15 residues. The V and J ends lost 4 bases and 6 bases, in that order; junction bases with no gene match: 9. Germline-derived CDR1 and CDR2 are SGHNT and YYREEE (reference sequence). This CDR3 is CASSPSRLAGDTQYF. Here the CDR3 DNA reads TGTGCCAGCAGCCCCTCGCGGCTAGCGGGGGATACGCAGTATTTT.

The chain has TRBV4-3 and TRBJ2-2; 11 bases are a match to TRBD2. Germline assignment: CDR1 LGHNA and CDR2 YSLEER. J was trimmed by 1 base and V by 3 bases; bases with no gene match: 4. There are 17 residues in the CDR3. The CDR3 DNA follows: TGCGCCAGCAGCCATCCTCTAGCGGGGGGGAACACCGGGGAGCTGTTTTTT. Its protein is CASSHPLAGGNTGELFF.

The chain is built from TRBV27 and TRBJ2-3, with D possibly TRBD2 on 5 matching bases. Germline V CDR1 and CDR2: MNHEY, SMNVEV (reference sequence). V gave up 3 bases and J gave up 2 bases, with 9 bases separating them. The CDR3 has 14 residues. CDR3 sequence reads: CASSFQRPTDTQYF. CDR3 bases: TGTGCCAGCAGTTTCCAGCGGCCCACAGATACGCAGTATTTT.

In regard to this clone: One end of the junction varies from germline; a read error may be responsible. This sequence joins TRBV7-7 and TRBJ2-5; 14 bases are a match to TRBD2. Germline V gene sequence: CDR1 SSHAT, CDR2 FNYEAQ (reference sequence). CDR3 length equals 17 residues. The CDR3 sequence: CASSPGLAGGAWETQYF. In DNA, the CDR3 is TGTGCTAGCAGCCCCGGACTAGCGGGAGGAGCCTGGGAGACCCAGTACTTC.

The chain joins TRBV18 to TRBJ2-7; no reliable D call. V was pared by 3 bases and J by 0 bases, with 15 bases between. The CDR3 loop spans 16 amino acids. Germline CDR1 reads KGHSH; CDR2 reads LQKENI. The CDR3 DNA sequence: TGTGCCAGCTCACCTCCGGCAGGCCACCTCTCCTACGAGCAGTACTTC. This gives the protein CASSPPAGHLSYEQYF.

This clone appeared a single time. The V and J genes are TRBV10-2 and TRBJ2-3, with 14 bases fitting TRBD2. The J segment lost 5 bases and the V segment lost 10 bases, leaving 5 bases of the junction unmatched. CDR3 length: 14 amino acids. Germline loops: CDR1 WSHSY, CDR2 SAAADI. CDR3 protein: CATGTSGSRDTQYF. The CDR3 coding sequence is TGCGCCACTGGGACTAGCGGGAGTAGAGATACGCAGTATTTT.